One sample yielded the 13 T cell receptor beta chains listed below, sequenced in a study. TCRdb fed the RT-PCR reads into MiXCR, producing one record per CDR3 protein. This table has around 700,000 distinct CDR3 sequences, approximately 15% appearing once. Material: memory CD4+ T cells from blood. The receptors derive from a female donor in good health, serving as a healthy control.

The sample holds many counts of this clonotype. The chain has TRBV6-5 and TRBJ2-2; the match to TRBD2 covers 8 bases. The CDR3 spans 18 residues. V dropped 0 bases and J dropped 4; count of bases not matched to a gene: 10. Germline-derived CDR1 and CDR2 are MNHEY and SVGAGI. CDR3 sequence (DNA): TGTGCCAGCAGTTACTCGTTACTAGCGGTAACCTCCACCGGGGAGCTGTTTTTT. Residues: CASSYSLLAVTSTGELFF.

In this sample, this clonotype turned up many times. As DNA, the CDR3 is TGTGCCATCAGCGGAAAAGGGGACAATGAGCAGTTCTTC. Amino acid sequence: CAISGKGDNEQFF. The rearrangement links TRBV10-3 to TRBJ2-1, with D perhaps matching TRBD1 (5 bases). The CDR3 totals 13 residues. V dropped 6 bases and J dropped 5 bases, with 11 bases sitting between them. From germline, CDR1 is ENHRY and CDR2 SYGVKD.

This rearrangement joins TRBV7-3 to TRBJ2-2; 13 bases map to TRBD2. The germline V gene has CDR1 SGHTA and CDR2 FQGTGA. V lost 3 bases and J lost 8; bases outside the gene matches: 3. This CDR3 region has 15 residues. CDR3 residues: CASSFGLAGVGELFF. The CDR3 bases are TGTGCCAGCAGCTTCGGACTAGCGGGAGTGGGGGAGCTGTTTTTT.

This clonotype was found many times. The CDR3 protein is CASSKGPTFSNQPQHF. The CDR3 DNA sequence: TGTGCCAGCAGCAAGGGACCGACCTTTAGCAATCAGCCCCAGCATTTT. V usage is TRBV7-8 and J usage is TRBJ1-5, with TRBD1 as a possible D gene (5 bases). The CDR3 contains 16 residues. The germline V and J ends were trimmed by 5 bases and 0 bases, with 14 bases remaining between them. CDR1 and CDR2 from the germline V gene are SGHVS and FQNEAQ.

This clonotype occurred a few times. Mismatch with germline at one junction end may stem from a read error. This chain links TRBV5-5 with TRBJ2-7; the match to TRBD1 covers 7 bases. The length of the CDR3 is 16 residues. Germline V gives CDR1 SGHKS, CDR2 YYEKEE (reference sequence). CDR3 nucleotide sequence: TGTGCCAGCAGCCCTGGGCCAGGGGGAAGAACCTACGGGCAGTACTTC. Encoded protein: CASSPGPGGRTYGQYF.

The V and J genes are TRBV6-2 or TRBV6-3 and TRBJ2-7; TRBD1 aligns across 10 bases. Germline CDR1 and CDR2: MNHEY and SVGEGT. This CDR3 comprises 15 residues. The trim removed 2 bases at V and 2 bases at J, leaving 3 bases unmatched. DNA for the CDR3: TGTGCCAGCAGTTACCGCGGACAGGGGGCCTACGAGCAGTACTTC. Translated, it gives CASSYRGQGAYEQYF.

This clonotype showed up many times. The chain uses TRBV20-1 and TRBJ1-1; D is ambiguous. This CDR3 is 17 amino acids long. Per the germline V gene, CDR1 is DFQATT and CDR2 is SNEGSKA (reference sequence). The V gene lost 0 bases and the J gene lost 3 bases, with 20 bases spanning the gap. In nucleotides, the CDR3 is TGCAGTGCTAGAGATGATACAGATCTCAGAGGTGACACTGAAGCTTTCTTT. Amino acids: CSARDDTDLRGDTEAFF.

The J gene is TRBJ1-2, the V gene TRBV21-1; the table names TRBD1, a call not compared with the DNA. TRBV21-1 is a known pseudogene. The CDR3 length is 16 residues. The CDR3 loop is CASSKGAGAGTAGYTF. The CDR3 DNA is TGTGCCAGCAGCAAAGGCGCGGGAGCAGGGACCGCTGGCTACACCTTC.

In its sample, this clonotype was seen a few times. The V and J genes are TRBV6-5 and TRBJ2-1; a possible D gene is TRBD2 (5 bases). Looked up from germline, CDR1 is MNHEY and CDR2 is SVGAGI. Trimming took 0 bases from V and 14 from J, leaving 14 bases between them. The CDR3 contains 13 residues. Here the CDR3 DNA reads TGTGCCAGCAGTTACTCGAGCGGTTCTCCGGAGTTCTTC. It specifies CASSYSSGSPEFF.

This clonotype was observed at least ten times. This chain connects TRBV24-1 to TRBJ2-1; either TRBD1 or TRBD2 may fit D (5 bases each). V lost 1 base and J lost 7, with 25 bases in between. This CDR3 has 19 amino acids. Germline V lookup: CDR1 KGHDR, CDR2 SFDVKD. The CDR3 DNA is TGTGCCACCAGTGATTTTGGGGGACGAACCGGGGCCGCGGCTAATGAGCAGTTCTTC. Its protein product is CATSDFGGRTGAAANEQFF.

This clonotype was counted only a few times. The chain carries TRBV29-1 and TRBJ2-3, with D possibly being TRBD1 or TRBD2 (5 bases each). This CDR3 region has 14 residues. Germline CDR1 is SQVTM and CDR2 is ANQGSEA. V was pared by 4 bases and J by 2 bases, with 13 bases between. The CDR3, as DNA: TGCAGCGTTGGGGACCAAGGTAACACAGATACGCAGTATTTT. Translated: CSVGDQGNTDTQYF.

V usage is TRBV11-1 and J usage is TRBJ1-1; 8 bases map to TRBD1. J was trimmed by 4 bases and V by 3 bases; bases with no gene match: 4. The CDR3 is 14 amino acids. CDR1 is SGHAT, CDR2 FQDESV, per germline (reference sequence). The CDR3 coding sequence is TGTGCCAGCAGCTTTTTCGACAGGGGCACTGAAGCTTTCTTT. Translation: CASSFFDRGTEAFF.

This chain joins TRBV20-1 and TRBJ1-1; 10 bases align to TRBD1. V lost 5 bases and J lost 5; bases outside the gene matches: 11. Germline assignment: CDR1 DFQATT and CDR2 SNEGSKA (reference sequence). CDR3 length equals 15 residues. CDR3 DNA: TGCAGTGCTGGGGGGGACAGGGGAAGGCCGACTGAAGCTTTCTTT. Its translation: CSAGGDRGRPTEAFF.